This section outlines one T cell receptor beta chain sequence together with its context. Its antigen is currently not known. This could be a read error, since a much larger clone is one nucleotide away. These data originate in a study of T cells in Graves' hyperthyroidism and ophthalmopathy (dated by TCRdb to between 2018 and 2020). Broadly, across the study: Peripheral blood samples were taken at the time of initial diagnosis, prior to any treatment. To identify distinguishing TCR V-J signatures, a discovery cohort of about a hundred patients was used, comprising 40 to 45 with Graves' ophthalmopathy and some 60 with stable Graves' hyperthyroidism. Prospective prediction of ophthalmopathy was tested in an independent validation cohort consisting of about 20 hyperthyroidism patients and some 15 patients who later progressed to ophthalmopathy. For training and testing, the roughly 100 patients in the discovery cohort were randomly divided in a 7:3 ratio. In roughly six Graves' hyperthyroidism patients, the study also compared T-cell repertoires from thyroid tissue with T-cell repertoires from blood. After sampling, hyperthyroidism patients received methimazole starting at 30 mg daily, and ophthalmopathy patients received high-dose intravenous methylprednisolone. The paper reports TCR Vbeta CDR3 sequencing of over 120 peripheral blood samples: around 45 ophthalmopathy, fewer than 80 hyperthyroidism and 17 progressor patients. Overall study outcomes, separate from this receptor: In validation, the model predicted progression to ophthalmopathy with 55% to 71% sensitivity and 72% to 75% specificity, a median of about 6 months before onset. No statistical method was used to fix the sample size in advance, and group allocation was not hidden from the investigators. Ophthalmopathy was separated from stable hyperthyroidism by a 13 V-J signature model, with roughly 88% sensitivity and just over 81% specificity obtained in cross-validation and 80%/75% obtained in testing. Most expanded thyroid clonotypes (frequency above 0.001) were also detected in blood, a finding suggesting that blood repertoires may reflect thyroid immune responses.

Graves' hyperthyroidism was defined as stable when no progression to ophthalmopathy occurred over 18 months of follow-up. The hyperthyroidism patients were between 18 and 65 years old and newly diagnosed, with a disease duration of less than 2 months. Patients with uncontrolled infections, other autoimmune diseases, pregnancy or lactation were excluded. Diagnoses relied on clinical symptoms, serum thyroxine and TRAb, thyroid ultrasound and orbital computed tomography. PBMCs were isolated from about 10 ml of fresh peripheral blood by Ficoll-Paque density gradient centrifugation. Total RNA was extracted with Trizol reagent, and quality was checked on an Agilent 2100 Bioanalyzer. Amplification of TCR beta CDR3 regions was carried out from RNA transcripts. The first round of RT-PCR for the TCR CDR3 was performed with the HTBI primer set and the Qiagen OneStep RT-PCR kit. The libraries were constructed in a second round of multiplex PCR and then size-selected and purified. Paired-end sequencing of the libraries was performed with 100 bp reads on an Illumina HiSeq2000. The source study handled its data this way. SOAPnuke was used to process the raw data, removing reads that contained adapters or uncalled bases, had a mean Phred below 15, or lacked an exact match to the constant primer or identifier. High-quality paired reads were merged using COPE v1.2.5, and each unique nucleotide sequence was defined as a clonotype. MiTCR v1.1 was used to align the clonotypes against IMGT TRBV, TRBD and TRBJ reference segments. Only V-J combinations with frequency above 0.0001, covering approximately 99% of repertoires, were analysed. A TCS score was defined as the ratio between F50 (clonal expansion) and ExV (chaos), using BLOSUM62-based TCRdist between CDR3 peptides within each V-J. Welch's t-statistics and random forest reduced approximately 520 V-J features to about 13, which were used in a naive Bayes classifier (R e1071). TCRdb reanalyzed the raw reads on its own, using fastp at Q25 for trimming and MiXCR for clone calling, and kept in-frame beta chains. Rows matching on CDR3 protein sequence are summarized as one entry with the most common DNA and genes. The V and J calls and clone size come from TCRdb's table, not from the authors' own analysis. A total of some 770,000 distinct CDR3 sequences appear in this sample, 16% of them only once. The ten largest clones add up to approximately 8.4% of the sample.

Sequences were obtained from blood. This clonotype originated in a man aged 18 to 30 with Graves' hyperthyroidism.

The CDR3 sequence is CASRAEVGPPGEQYF. The DNA sequence is as follows: TGTGCCAGCAGAGCGGAAGTGGGCCCCCCTGGCGAGCAGTACTTC. Recombination connected TRBV2 to TRBJ2-7, with a weak D call of TRBD2 (5 bases match). From a lookup of the germline V gene, CDR1 and CDR2 are SNHLY and FYNNEI. A distance of 21 bases separates the germline ends of V and J, which lose 6 bases and 6 bases respectively. The CDR3 holds 15 amino acids from the cysteine to the phenylalanine. Only CDR3 DNA is held: 45 bases, read in frame from base 1.